This T cell receptor (beta chain) was observed in a study of radiation and T cells in renal cell carcinoma. Findings and caveats of the study: Top tumor clonotypes rose in blood 2 weeks post-radiation, then contracted.

For this clone: The antigen is unknown.

The ends were cut back, 1 base at V and 1 base at J, with 7 bases in the middle. Germline loops: CDR1 SGHTA, CDR2 FQGTGA. The CDR3 is made up of 15 amino acids. Assay used: immunoSEQ multiplex PCR; TCRdb lists only in-frame clones, some missing. The data contain some 75,000 clones, roughly 87% of them seen just once; the ten biggest clones take up approximately 5%. Time point noted: blood 2 weeks post-SBRT. Treatment specified: 15 Gy SBRT to primary tumor, nephrectomy 4 weeks later. Material: blood, obtained from a patient whose treatment included radiotherapy and nephrectomy. The sequence came from a man aged 60 to 75 with renal cell carcinoma. The chain links TRBV7-3 to TRBJ1-4, with D uncertain. CDR3 in amino acids: CASSLSALTNEKLFF. The CDR3 DNA follows: TGTGCCAGCAGCTTAAGCGCTTTAACTAATGAAAAACTGTTTTTT.